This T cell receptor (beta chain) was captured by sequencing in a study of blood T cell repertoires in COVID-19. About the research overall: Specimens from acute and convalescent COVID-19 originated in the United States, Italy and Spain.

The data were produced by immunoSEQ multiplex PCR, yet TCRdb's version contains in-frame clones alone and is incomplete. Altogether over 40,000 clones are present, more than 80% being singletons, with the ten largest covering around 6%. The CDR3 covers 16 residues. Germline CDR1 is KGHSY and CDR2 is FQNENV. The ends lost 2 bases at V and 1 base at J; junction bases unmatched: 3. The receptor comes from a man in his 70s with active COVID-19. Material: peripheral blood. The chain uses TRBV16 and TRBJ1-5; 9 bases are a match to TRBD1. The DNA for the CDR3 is TGTGCCAGCAGCCAACCGACAGGGGGAAGCAATCAGCCCCAGCATTTT. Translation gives CASSQPTGGSNQPQHF.